This TCR beta chain emerged from a study of shared clonotypes between healthy human individuals. Findings and limits, study-wide: Owing to a small donor count, the genetic and exposure-history diversity represented was limited. Expectations were that clonotype sharing among donors would be affected by sequencing depth.

As for this clone: The antigen remains undetermined. Other DNA sequences in the sample encode the same CDR3.

The CDR3 spans 13 residues. V lost 5 bases to trimming and J lost 0 bases, with 10 bases between them. Germline assignment: CDR1 SQVTM and CDR2 ANQGSEA. At a deep level, the assay was run. Each cell subset's genomic DNA was divided evenly among several immunoSEQ plates. Profiled with immunoSEQ multiplex PCR; TCRdb holds only in-frame clones, not every one. The repertoire holds millions of clones, with over 85% as singletons. The TCR was taken from a young man in good health. J is TRBJ1-2 and V is TRBV29-1; no firm D call. The specimen was naive CD4+ T cells sorted from blood. Subset indicated: CD45RA+ positively selected. The CDR3 loop is CSVQDGANYGYTF. The CDR3 nucleotides are TGCAGCGTTCAGGACGGCGCTAACTATGGCTACACCTTC.